The 13 T cell receptor beta chains reported below all come from one sample, sequenced in a study of cytomegalovirus exposure and HLA in healthy donors. The repertoire was sequenced with immunoSEQ multiplex PCR; TCRdb's copy has only in-frame clones and lacks some. This sample yields 90,000 to 110,000 clones, of which about nine tenths are seen a single time; 2% to 2.5% belongs to the top ten. The sample taken for sequencing was PBMCs. The receptors originated from a woman between 18 and 29 years old in good health and CMV-seronegative.

J is TRBJ1-3 and V is TRBV11-2; 8 positions match TRBD1. With V trimmed by 1 base and J by 6 bases, 8 bases remained unmatched. The CDR3 extends over 16 amino acids. Looked up from germline, CDR1 is SGHAT and CDR2 is FQNNGV. CDR3 in amino acids: CASSLGTGFLQNTIYF. The CDR3 DNA sequence: TGTGCCAGCAGCTTAGGGACAGGGTTTCTTCAAAACACCATATATTTT.

This clone showed up just a few times. V and J are TRBV4-1 and TRBJ2-7; no clear D gene. The CDR3 covers 13 residues. The germline CDR1 and CDR2 sequences are MGHRA and YSYEKL. V was pared by 0 bases and J by 4 bases, with 7 bases between. CDR3 sequence: CASSQEWAYEQYF. CDR3 sequence (DNA): TGCGCCAGCAGCCAAGAATGGGCGTACGAGCAGTACTTC.

This clone was counted a few times. This chain uses TRBV7-9 with TRBJ2-7; no reliable D call. This CDR3 comprises 13 residues. Trimming removed 7 bases from V and 3 bases from J, with 13 bases in between. Germline CDR1 is SEHNR and CDR2 is FQNEAQ (reference sequence). Written as DNA, the CDR3 is TGTGCCAGCAACCCGATACTCAACTACGAGCAGTACTTC. As protein: CASNPILNYEQYF. The full variable domain, with the rest looked up from reference TRBV7-9 and TRBJ2-7, is DTGVSQNPRHKITKRGQNVTFRCDPISEHNRLYWYRQTLGQGPEFLTYFQNEAQLEKSRLLSDRFSAERPKGSFSTLEIQRTEQGDSAMYLCASNPILNYEQYFGPGTRLTVT.

The chain has TRBV4-1 and TRBJ1-4; TRBD1 aligns across 9 bases. With 4 bases clipped from V and 8 bases from J, the junction kept 8 bases outside the gene matches. CDR1 is MGHRA and CDR2 is YSYEKL in the germline V gene. The CDR3 loop spans 15 amino acids. The CDR3 reads CASSRDGTGLEKLFF. The CDR3 coding sequence is TGCGCCAGCAGCCGGGACGGGACAGGGTTGGAAAAACTGTTTTTT.

This chain joins TRBV5-6 and TRBJ1-6; a weak D match, TRBD1 (6 bases). Germline assignment: CDR1 SGHDT and CDR2 YYEEEE. The V and J ends lost 2 bases and 0 bases respectively, with 15 bases between them. This CDR3 comprises 18 residues. Here the CDR3 reads CASSFSPQGGSYNSPLHF. The CDR3 region has the DNA TGTGCCAGCAGCTTTTCACCACAGGGCGGCTCCTATAATTCACCCCTCCACTTT.

V gene TRBV6-6 combines with J gene TRBJ2-1; TRBD2 agrees at 12 bases. Unmatched junction bases numbered 6, after V lost 7 bases and J lost 8 bases. Germline V gives CDR1 MNHNY, CDR2 SVGAGI (reference sequence). The CDR3 totals 14 residues. CDR3 DNA sequence: TGTGCCAGCACTAGCGGGAGGGTTCCCGATGAGCAGTTCTTC. Translated, it gives CASTSGRVPDEQFF.

V and J are TRBV7-9 and TRBJ1-5; D not certain. Trimming pared 5 bases from V and 3 bases from J, leaving 14 bases between. The CDR3 consists of 15 residues. Looked up from germline, CDR1 is SEHNR and CDR2 is FQNEAQ (reference sequence). CDR3 residues: CASSPLAGSNQPQHF. DNA of the CDR3: TGTGCCAGCAGCCCCCTCGCGGGGTCCAATCAGCCCCAGCATTTT.

V is TRBV28 and J is TRBJ1-6; D may be TRBD1 (5 bases). This CDR3 comprises 16 residues. Trimming cost V 3 bases and J 7 bases, with 16 bases left between them. Per germline, CDR1 MDHEN and CDR2 SYDVKM. In DNA form, the CDR3 reads TGTGCCAGCAGTTTCGGGAGTAGGTGGACAAATTCACCCCTCCACTTT. Translation gives CASSFGSRWTNSPLHF.

This chain connects TRBV19 to TRBJ1-5; tentative D call: TRBD1 (6 bases). CDR1 is LNHDA and CDR2 is SQIVND in the germline V gene (reference sequence). Trimming took 8 bases from V and 3 from J, leaving 20 bases between them. The CDR3 extends over 16 amino acids. The CDR3 DNA reads as TGTGCCAGTCTCTCGGGTGGGGGACACCACAATCAGCCCCAGCATTTT. Translation gives CASLSGGGHHNQPQHF.

The chain links TRBV2 to TRBJ2-1; tentatively, D is TRBD1 (5 bases). Germline values: CDR1 SNHLY, CDR2 FYNNEI. V lost 2 bases and J 0 bases, leaving 14 bases between the germline ends. The CDR3 is 17 amino acids. The CDR3 reads CASSETLQGLSYNEQFF. The CDR3 DNA follows: TGTGCCAGCAGTGAAACACTTCAGGGCCTCTCCTACAATGAGCAGTTCTTC.

This chain joins TRBV6-6 and TRBJ2-2; 12 bases are shared with TRBD2. Germline-derived CDR1 and CDR2 are MNHNY and SVGAGI (reference sequence). The CDR3 totals 16 residues. Trimming removed 5 bases from V and 2 bases from J; junction bases left unmatched: 3. The CDR3 is CASSTGLAGNTGELFF. CDR3 in DNA: TGTGCCAGCAGTACCGGACTAGCGGGAAACACCGGGGAGCTGTTTTTT.

The chain is built from TRBV7-2 and TRBJ2-7, with TRBD2 as a possible D gene (6 bases). Germline V CDR1 and CDR2: SGHTA, FQGNSA. This CDR3 is 13 amino acids long. Trimming shortened V by 5 bases and J by 9 bases, and 17 bases separated the two germline ends. Written as DNA, the CDR3 is TGTGCCAGCAGCCCCAGGAGGGATTTGGGGCAGTACTTC. This encodes CASSPRRDLGQYF.

The rearrangement links TRBV6-1 to TRBJ2-7; D possibly corresponds to TRBD1 (5 bases). Trimming left V 6 bases short and J 3 bases short, with 15 bases between. Germline-derived CDR1 and CDR2 are MNHNS and SASEGT. The CDR3 is 14 residues long. The CDR3: CASSLEAGYYEQYF. Written as DNA, the CDR3 is TGTGCCAGCAGCCTAGAGGCAGGGTACTACGAGCAGTACTTC.